Listed here are 20 T cell receptor beta chains from one sample, sequenced in a study of blood T cell repertoires in COVID-19. Clones were read by immunoSEQ multiplex PCR, and TCRdb kept only the in-frame ones, dropping some. Among fewer than 400,000 clones listed, about nine tenths were seen once. The sample comprised PBMCs or T cells enriched from blood (not recorded which). The receptors were sampled from a man aged 60 to 69 who had recovered from COVID-19.

This chain connects TRBV12-3 or TRBV12-4 to TRBJ2-1, with D possibly being TRBD1 (5 bases). The ends were cut back, 2 bases at V and 8 bases at J, with 10 bases in the middle. This CDR3 comprises 13 residues. CDR3 nucleotides: TGTGCCAGCAGTTTATCCAGGGCCCATGAGCAGTTCTTC. Amino acids: CASSLSRAHEQFF.

The rearrangement uses TRBV5-1 and TRBJ2-3, with 8 bases identical to TRBD1. Germline CDR1 is SGHRS and CDR2 is YFSETQ. After removal of 2 bases from V and 3 bases from J, the junction contained 8 bases not matched to a gene. The CDR3 is made up of 16 amino acids. The CDR3 reads CASSFTGTGVTDTQYF. Here the CDR3 DNA reads TGCGCCAGCAGCTTTACCGGGACAGGAGTAACAGATACGCAGTATTTT.

J is TRBJ1-2 and V is TRBV20-1, with D possibly TRBD1 on 5 matching bases. CDR3 length equals 10 residues. CDR1 is DFQATT, CDR2 SNEGSKA, per germline (reference sequence). DNA of the CDR3: TGCGTGGGGGGGGGCTATGGCTACACCTTC. Translated: CVGGGYGYTF.

The V call is TRBV4-3, the J call TRBJ1-6; TRBD1 might be the D (5 bases). Trimming removed 1 base at V and 5 bases at J, with 15 bases between. Germline CDR1 reads LGHNA; CDR2 reads YSLEER. The CDR3 runs 17 residues. This CDR3 is CASSQGGLGGNNSPLHF. The CDR3, as DNA: TGCGCCAGCAGCCAAGGGGGATTGGGGGGTAATAATTCACCCCTCCACTTT.

Worth noting for this clone: This CDR3 is also generated by other DNA sequences in the sample. V is TRBV3-1 (or the pseudogene TRBV3-2) and J is TRBJ2-1, with D maybe TRBD1 (8 bases). Trimming shortened V by 6 bases and J by 9 bases, and 15 bases separated the two germline ends. The CDR3 runs to 13 residues. The germline gives CDR1 LGHDT, CDR2 YNNKEL (reference sequence). CDR3 loop: CASSLDREGEQFF. DNA for the CDR3: TGTGCCAGCAGTCTGGACAGGGAGGGTGAGCAGTTCTTC.

This chain joins TRBV11-2 and TRBJ2-7; the match to TRBD2 covers 9 bases. J gave up 3 bases and V 2 bases, and 5 bases lay outside the gene matches. The CDR3 totals 15 residues. CDR1 SGHAT and CDR2 FQNNGV come from the germline V gene. The CDR3 sequence is CASSLIETSGYEQYF. Written as DNA, the CDR3 is TGTGCCAGCAGCTTAATTGAGACTAGCGGCTACGAGCAGTACTTC.

This clone was counted a few times. The chain has TRBV6-2 or TRBV6-3 and TRBJ2-7, with unresolved D. This CDR3 comprises 12 residues. The ends were cut back, 5 bases at V and 7 bases at J, with 12 bases in the middle. Germline V gene lookup returns CDR1 MNHEY and CDR2 SVGEGT. The CDR3 DNA reads TGTGCCAGCAGTGGTCCCAACGGTGAGCAGTACTTC. Its protein product is CASSGPNGEQYF.

V gene TRBV7-6 combines with J gene TRBJ2-3, with TRBD2 matching over 9 bases. With 5 bases clipped from V and 5 bases from J, the junction kept 11 bases outside the gene matches. CDR3 length equals 16 residues. Germline V gene sequence: CDR1 SGHVS, CDR2 FNYEAQ. The CDR3, as DNA: TGTGCCAGCAGCCCGGGAGGCGGGAGGGCCTTAGATACGCAGTATTTT. Translated, it gives CASSPGGGRALDTQYF.

The chain employs TRBV7-9 and TRBJ2-7, with 16 bases aligning to TRBD2. The CDR3 has 18 amino acids. Germline CDR1 is SEHNR and CDR2 is FQNEAQ (reference sequence). The V and J ends lost 5 bases and 2 bases, in that order; junction bases with no gene match: 9. The CDR3 spells CASSPAGTSGRAAYEQYF. The CDR3 nucleotides are TGTGCCAGCAGCCCGGCCGGGACTAGCGGGAGGGCCGCCTACGAGCAGTACTTC.

J is TRBJ1-5 and V is TRBV28, with 10 bases aligning to TRBD1. The CDR3 spans 16 residues. V was pared by 4 bases and J by 3 bases, with 6 bases of the junction left unmatched. Per germline, CDR1 MDHEN and CDR2 SYDVKM. The CDR3 protein is CASSSRDRGFNQPQHF. CDR3 DNA sequence: TGTGCCAGCAGTTCAAGGGACAGGGGCTTCAATCAGCCCCAGCATTTT.

The V call is TRBV10-3, the J call TRBJ2-5; D might be TRBD2 (6 bases). V was pared by 3 bases and J by 9 bases, with 14 bases between. There are 13 residues in the CDR3. CDR1 and CDR2 (germline): ENHRY, SYGVKD. CDR3 sequence reads: CAISDPRGVAQYF. CDR3 bases: TGTGCCATCAGTGACCCCCGCGGGGTGGCCCAGTACTTC.

The rearrangement links TRBV5-8 to TRBJ2-5; possibly TRBD1 for D (5 bases). Germline assignment: CDR1 SGHTS and CDR2 YDEGEE. Trimming took off 6 bases at V and 4 bases at J, with 13 bases between the two ends. There are 13 residues in the CDR3. The CDR3 here is CASTKIRGETQYF. The CDR3 region has the DNA TGTGCCAGCACCAAAATTAGGGGAGAGACCCAGTACTTC.

The chain has TRBV19 and TRBJ1-5, with D tentatively TRBD1 (5 bases). The CDR3 runs to 14 residues. V was shortened by 2 bases and J by 5 bases, with 10 bases between the two germline ends. In germline, CDR1 is LNHDA, CDR2 SQIVND (reference sequence). The CDR3, as DNA: TGTGCCAGTAGTATACAGGGCGGCGATCAGCCCCAGCATTTT. It translates to CASSIQGGDQPQHF.

Notes on this clone: The identical CDR3 is also encoded by other nucleotide sequences in the sample. The chain carries TRBV28 and TRBJ2-7; perhaps TRBD2 as D (6 bases). Trimming took 2 bases from V and 1 from J, leaving 6 bases between them. The CDR3 extends over 13 amino acids. CDR1 is MDHEN and CDR2 is SYDVKM in the germline V gene. CDR3 sequence (DNA): TGTGCCAGCAGTTTAGGGGGGTCCTACGAGCAGTACTTC. This codes for CASSLGGSYEQYF.

This chain joins TRBV27 and TRBJ2-3; TRBD2 aligns across 8 bases. J lost 3 bases, V lost 6 bases, and 8 bases had no gene match. Germline CDR1 is MNHEY and CDR2 is SMNVEV (reference sequence). CDR3 length equals 15 residues. This chain's CDR3 is CASSPQAGATDTQYF. DNA of the CDR3: TGTGCCAGCAGCCCTCAAGCGGGAGCGACAGATACGCAGTATTTT.

This rearrangement joins TRBV28 to TRBJ2-3, with D possibly TRBD2 on 6 matching bases. The CDR3 extends over 17 amino acids. Between the trimmed V and J ends, which lost 6 bases and 4 bases, there was a span of 23 bases. Germline V gives CDR1 MDHEN, CDR2 SYDVKM. CDR3 sequence (DNA): TGTGCCAGCAGCTCCCGGGAAAGTCTAGCGAACGCAGATACGCAGTATTTT. This codes for CASSSRESLANADTQYF.

The chain joins TRBV2 to TRBJ2-5, with 8 bases matching TRBD1. Trimming cost V 8 bases and J 5 bases; bases outside gene matches: 10. The CDR3 runs 14 residues. Germline V gives CDR1 SNHLY, CDR2 FYNNEI. The CDR3 bases are TGTGCCAGCTGGGCCGGACAGGGTATGGAGACCCAGTACTTC. Encoded protein: CASWAGQGMETQYF. The full variable domain, completed using reference TRBV2 and TRBJ2-5, is EPEVTQTPSHQVTQMGQEVILRCVPISNHLYFYWYRQILGQKVEFLVSFYNNEISEKSEIFDDQFSVERPDGSNFTLKIRSTKLEDSAMYFCASWAGQGMETQYFGPGTRLLVL.

The chain combines TRBV11-2 with TRBJ2-2; 12 nucleotides agree with TRBD2. In germline, CDR1 is SGHAT, CDR2 FQNNGV. V was clipped by 9 bases and J by 6 bases; unmatched bases: 11. CDR3 length equals 16 residues. CDR3 DNA: TGTGCCAGTTTAAGGGGCCTAGCGGGAGGGCCCGGGGAGCTGTTTTTT. Amino acid sequence: CASLRGLAGGPGELFF.

This chain connects TRBV9 to TRBJ2-7; 10 bases line up with TRBD2. Germline-derived CDR1 and CDR2 are SGDLS and YYNGEE. This CDR3 has 15 residues. V was pared by 0 bases and J by 2 bases, with 2 bases of the junction left unmatched. The CDR3 loop is CASSVAGTSAYEQYF. As DNA, the CDR3 is TGTGCCAGCAGCGTAGCCGGGACTAGCGCCTACGAGCAGTACTTC.

The rearrangement uses TRBV7-8 and TRBJ2-2, with 10 positions matching TRBD2. This CDR3 is built from 18 residues. Unmatched junction bases numbered 9, after V lost 2 bases and J lost 3 bases. Germline V gene lookup returns CDR1 SGHVS and CDR2 FQNEAQ. CDR3 DNA: TGTGCCAGCAGCTTACGCCTAGCGGGAGTGTCATACACCGGGGAGCTGTTTTTT. As protein: CASSLRLAGVSYTGELFF.